This passage covers 8 T cell receptor beta chains from one sample sequenced in a study of T-cell memory formation after mild COVID-19 (dated by TCRdb to the early 2020s). Library preparation employed 5' RACE. Sequencing used an Illumina NovaSeq 6000. The public sequencing data were trimmed at Q25 with fastp and processed into clonotypes with MiXCR by TCRdb, which kept only in-frame beta chains. Each CDR3 protein appears once, grouped with its most common genes and DNA. Here the sample has a few hundred thousand distinct CDR3 sequences; approximately 19% occur a single time. The ten largest clones represent roughly 23% of the sample. Sequencing used PBMCs or a T cell subset sorted from them (not recorded which). The origin of the receptors is a man aged 18 to 29 who had mild COVID-19 (a few samples of this study predate the infection). The sample titles of this study are shuffled in the database, so cell type and time point are left out; the donor was told from shared clones.

In its sample, this clonotype was seen a few times. The V and J genes are TRBV4-1 and TRBJ2-7; TRBD1 matches at 9 bases. The CDR3 is 14 amino acids. CDR1 is MGHRA and CDR2 is YSYEKL in the germline V gene. Germline trimming cut 2 bases from V and 6 bases from J; bases unmatched to any gene: 5. This chain's CDR3 is CASSQRTGEREQYF. The CDR3 DNA reads TGCGCCAGCAGCCAACGGACAGGGGAGCGCGAGCAGTACTTC.

This clonotype showed up just a few times. The chain links TRBV5-4 to TRBJ1-6; unclear D gene. The CDR3 length is 13 residues. CDR1 is SGHNT, CDR2 YYREEE, per germline (reference sequence). The germline V and J ends were trimmed by 2 bases and 7 bases, with 7 bases remaining between them. The CDR3 sequence is CASSFSENSPLHF. CDR3 in DNA: TGTGCCAGCAGCTTTTCCGAGAATTCACCCCTCCACTTT.

The sample holds a few counts of this clonotype. The chain's CDR3 is CASSPGEGAGQPQHF. In DNA, the CDR3 is TGCGCCAGCAGCCCAGGAGAGGGGGCTGGTCAGCCCCAGCATTTT. The chain couples TRBV5-1 to TRBJ1-5; TRBD1 matches at 7 bases. CDR1 and CDR2 (germline): SGHRS, YFSETQ. The J segment lost 6 bases and the V segment lost 4 bases, leaving 10 bases of the junction unmatched. The CDR3 totals 15 residues.

The table lists this clonotype with a few counts. The J gene is TRBJ1-1, the V gene TRBV7-9, with unresolved D. Germline CDR1 reads SEHNR; CDR2 reads FQNEAQ (reference sequence). This CDR3 spans 14 amino acids. Trimming cost V 5 bases and J 0 bases, with 10 bases left between them. DNA for the CDR3: TGTGCCAGCAGCACCAGCATTATGAACACTGAAGCTTTCTTT. Translating gives CASSTSIMNTEAFF.

This clonotype was found a few times. V and J are TRBV20-1 and TRBJ1-1, with D hard to call. Germline lookup yields CDR1 DFQATT and CDR2 SNEGSKA (reference sequence). The CDR3 sequence is 15 residues long. The V and J ends lost 4 bases and 1 base respectively, with 16 bases between them. This chain's CDR3 is CSATAPTLGNTEAFF. Here the CDR3 DNA reads TGCAGTGCTACGGCTCCGACCTTGGGGAACACTGAAGCTTTCTTT.

The count of this clonotype is one. The chain links TRBV4-1 to TRBJ2-1; 8 bases agree with TRBD2. This CDR3 has 16 amino acids. Trimming at V came to 3 bases and at J to 7 bases, leaving 11 bases not matched to a gene. CDR1 is MGHRA, CDR2 YSYEKL, per germline. CDR3 in amino acids: CASSHPGGASGNEQFF. The CDR3 region has the DNA TGCGCCAGCAGCCACCCCGGGGGGGCCTCGGGAAATGAGCAGTTCTTC.

This clonotype was counted only a few times. The genes are TRBV3-1 and TRBJ2-3; 8 bases line up with TRBD1. The germline gives CDR1 LGHDT, CDR2 YNNKEL (reference sequence). CDR3 length equals 15 residues. The V gene end was trimmed by 1 base and the J gene end by 2 bases; junction bases not matched to a gene: 2. In DNA form, the CDR3 reads TGTGCCAGCAGCCAAGGGACAGGGTTCACAGATACGCAGTATTTT. It translates to CASSQGTGFTDTQYF.

This clonotype has just a few counts. This chain connects TRBV12-3 or TRBV12-4 to TRBJ2-7; D is perhaps TRBD2 (6 bases). Trimming stripped 6 bases from V and 3 bases from J, with 12 bases between. This CDR3 has 13 amino acids. The CDR3 DNA follows: TGTGCCAGCAGCCCGCGGGGAGACTACGAGCAGTACTTC. Its translation: CASSPRGDYEQYF.